Presented here are 32 T cell receptor beta chains from one specimen sequenced in a study of T-cell reconstitution after alpha-beta-depleted transplantation in children. Unique molecular identifiers were used to barcode this TCRbeta library. TCRdb reanalysed the PCR reads using MiXCR and keeps one entry per CDR3 protein. This sample carries a few hundred thousand distinct CDR3 sequences, more than 20% of them seen once, and the ten largest clones take about a third. This specimen consisted of PBMCs, obtained before TCRalphabeta/CD19-depleted stem cell transplant. The source of these receptors is a boy under two years old with Wiskott-Aldrich syndrome, due to receive a stem cell transplant.

The chain couples TRBV5-1 to TRBJ2-1, with 11 positions matching TRBD2. Per germline, CDR1 SGHRS and CDR2 YFSETQ. This CDR3 comprises 15 residues. J gave up 9 bases and V 0 bases, and 5 bases lay outside the gene matches. The CDR3 coding sequence is TGCGCCAGCAGCTTGGAGGAACTAGCGGGAGCTGAGCAGTTCTTC. Its translation: CASSLEELAGAEQFF.

This clonotype has a single count. This sequence joins TRBV6-1 and TRBJ2-1; D possibly corresponds to TRBD1 (6 bases). Trimming took off 3 bases at V and 0 bases at J, with 12 bases between the two ends. In germline, CDR1 is MNHNS, CDR2 SASEGT. CDR3 length: 16 amino acids. The CDR3 region is CASSDTGSRSYNEQFF. The CDR3 nucleotides are TGTGCCAGCAGTGACACAGGGTCCCGCTCCTACAATGAGCAGTTCTTC.

The chain employs TRBV18 and TRBJ1-1, with D possibly being TRBD1 (5 bases). The CDR3 runs to 15 residues. Per germline, CDR1 KGHSH and CDR2 LQKENI. Trimming pared 4 bases from V and 3 bases from J, leaving 15 bases between. In DNA form, the CDR3 reads TGTGCCAGCTCACTAGCGGACACAGGATACACTGAAGCTTTCTTT. Translating gives CASSLADTGYTEAFF.

The chain carries TRBV12-3 or TRBV12-4 and TRBJ2-1; unclear D gene. CDR3 length equals 11 residues. V was clipped by 4 bases and J by 14 bases, with 12 bases between them. The CDR3 region has the DNA TGTGCCAGCAGTTCGGGCTTAACGGAGTTCTTC. Its translation is CASSSGLTEFF.

As to this clonotype: Relative to the germline gene, one junction end is altered; a read error may explain this. V is TRBV29-1 and J is TRBJ2-1, with no clear D. This CDR3 comprises 12 residues. Per germline, CDR1 SQVTM and CDR2 ANQGSEA. In DNA, the CDR3 is TGCAGCGTTGTTCAGATTAACAATGAGCAGTCCTTC. Translation: CSVVQINNEQSF.

This clonotype has more than one count but fewer than ten. The J gene is TRBJ2-1, the V gene TRBV27, with 7 positions matching TRBD2. Germline V CDR1 and CDR2: MNHEY, SMNVEV (reference sequence). The CDR3 spans 15 residues. The junction had 13 bases not matched to a gene; V was cut back by 6 bases and J by 8 bases. Here the CDR3 reads CASSLITSARDEQFF. CDR3 nucleotide sequence: TGTGCCAGCAGCCTAATAACTAGCGCTCGCGATGAGCAGTTCTTC.

V is TRBV3-1 and J is TRBJ2-7; TRBD1 agrees at 10 bases. The CDR3 runs 15 residues. Trimming cost V 4 bases and J 5 bases; bases outside gene matches: 8. Germline CDR1 LGHDT, CDR2 YNNKEL (reference sequence). CDR3 region: CASSRTGTGAHEQYF. The CDR3 nucleotides read TGTGCCAGCAGCCGCACCGGGACAGGGGCCCACGAGCAGTACTTC.

This chain joins TRBV5-1 and TRBJ2-3; 13 nucleotides align to TRBD2. This CDR3 comprises 19 residues. J lost 0 bases, V lost 1 base, and 8 bases had no gene match. From germline, CDR1 is SGHRS and CDR2 YFSETQ. CDR3 residues: CASSLSRLAGGPSTDTQYF. The CDR3 DNA reads TGCGCCAGCAGCTTGTCGAGACTAGCGGGAGGCCCTAGCACAGATACGCAGTATTTT.

This clonotype was counted a few times. The chain employs TRBV6-1 and TRBJ2-4; 9 bases are shared with TRBD1. CDR3 length equals 14 residues. V was pared by 7 bases and J by 6 bases, with 7 bases of the junction left unmatched. From germline, CDR1 is MNHNS and CDR2 SASEGT. The CDR3 bases are TGTGCCAGCAAACCACAGGGGGCTGGAAACATTCAGTACTTC. Translated, it gives CASKPQGAGNIQYF.

The chain employs TRBV5-1 and TRBJ2-7; 11 nucleotides align to TRBD2. CDR3 length equals 19 residues. V was pared by 5 bases and J by 0 bases, with 16 bases of the junction left unmatched. CDR1 is SGHRS, CDR2 YFSETQ, per germline. CDR3 nucleotides: TGCGCCAGCAGTCGCGACCCTCCGGGACTAGCGGAGAGCTCCTACGAGCAGTACTTC. Its protein product is CASSRDPPGLAESSYEQYF.

This clonotype was seen more than once but under ten times. The chain links TRBV10-3 to TRBJ2-1; weak D call: TRBD2 (6 bases). V was clipped by 2 bases and J by 3 bases, with 17 bases between them. CDR3 length: 17 residues. Germline V gives CDR1 ENHRY, CDR2 SYGVKD. CDR3 nucleotide sequence: TGTGCCATCAGTGAGGGGGCGAGCGGGTCCCTCTACAATGAGCAGTTCTTC. Amino acid sequence: CAISEGASGSLYNEQFF.

This clonotype was seen more than once but under ten times. This rearrangement joins TRBV19 to TRBJ2-3; D unresolved. This CDR3 has 14 amino acids. CDR1 and CDR2 from the germline V gene are LNHDA and SQIVND (reference sequence). V was shortened by 4 bases and J by 4 bases, with 12 bases between the two germline ends. For the CDR3, the DNA is TGTGCCAGTAGTACTACTCTAGTGGCAGATACGCAGTATTTT. It codes for CASSTTLVADTQYF.

This clonotype was seen a few times. The chain carries TRBV5-1 and TRBJ2-1; the D is unclear. The CDR3 is made up of 15 amino acids. Germline CDR1 is SGHRS and CDR2 is YFSETQ. Trimming cost V 1 base and J 0 bases, with 8 bases left between them. The DNA for the CDR3 is TGCGCCAGCAGCTTGATCGAGCACTCCTACAATGAGCAGTTCTTC. Protein sequence: CASSLIEHSYNEQFF.

The chain employs TRBV27 and TRBJ2-5; a possible D gene is TRBD2 (5 bases). The CDR3 sequence is 13 residues long. V lost 2 bases to trimming and J lost 7 bases, with 11 bases between them. From germline, CDR1 is MNHEY and CDR2 SMNVEV (reference sequence). The CDR3 protein is CASSLLAAGTQYF. CDR3 DNA: TGTGCCAGCAGTTTACTAGCTGCGGGGACCCAGTACTTC.

The chain recombines TRBV6-5 with TRBJ2-4; TRBD2 matches 13 bases. This CDR3 is built from 19 residues. CDR1 and CDR2 from the germline V gene are MNHEY and SVGAGI. V was pared by 4 bases and J by 0 bases, with 9 bases of the junction left unmatched. The CDR3: CASSFPGLAGPIAKNIQYF. DNA of the CDR3: TGTGCCAGCAGTTTTCCGGGACTAGCGGGGCCGATAGCCAAAAACATTCAGTACTTC.

This clonotype appeared a single time. At one boundary the junction diverges from the germline segment, which might be a read error. V is TRBV7-9 and J is TRBJ2-1, with 7 bases lining up with TRBD1. From germline, CDR1 is SEHNR and CDR2 FQNEAQ (reference sequence). This CDR3 has 14 amino acids. The CDR3 bases are TGTGCCGGCAGCCCGCGACAGGGCTACAATGAGCAGTTCTTC. It encodes CAGSPRQGYNEQFF.

The rearrangement joins TRBV12-3 or TRBV12-4 to TRBJ2-1; TRBD1 aligns across 10 bases. This CDR3 region has 14 residues. V shed 8 bases and J 6 bases; nucleotides not matched to a gene: 7. DNA for the CDR3: TGTGCCAGCGGACCGGGACAGGGGCTCAATGAGCAGTTCTTC. Amino acids: CASGPGQGLNEQFF.

This clonotype showed up just a few times. The chain couples TRBV21-1 to TRBJ2-7. TRBV21-1 is described as a pseudogene. CDR3 length: 14 amino acids. The CDR3 here is CASSKTNFSYEQYF. As DNA, the CDR3 is TGTGCCAGCAGCAAAACCAACTTCTCCTACGAGCAGTACTTC.

The gene calls are TRBV6-5 and TRBJ1-5, with D perhaps matching TRBD1 (5 bases). Per germline, CDR1 MNHEY and CDR2 SVGAGI. V was clipped by 1 base and J by 1 base, with 14 bases between them. This CDR3 spans 17 amino acids. CDR3 region: CASSYWVGGESNQPQHF. In nucleotides, the CDR3 is TGTGCCAGCAGTTACTGGGTGGGAGGGGAGAGCAATCAGCCCCAGCATTTT.

This chain connects TRBV7-8 to TRBJ1-1; 11 bases agree with TRBD1. Trimming cost V 3 bases and J 3 bases; bases outside gene matches: 3. The CDR3 is 15 amino acids. Germline lookup yields CDR1 SGHVS and CDR2 FQNEAQ. Here the CDR3 reads CASSFRTGGYTEAFF. The CDR3 DNA is TGTGCCAGCAGCTTCCGGACAGGGGGCTACACTGAAGCTTTCTTT.

The rearrangement joins TRBV6-1 to TRBJ1-1; D is ambiguous. Germline CDR1 and CDR2: MNHNS and SASEGT. This CDR3 spans 13 amino acids. With 6 bases removed from V and 0 bases from J, the gap between germline ends came to 8 bases. The CDR3 loop reads CASSKEMNTEAFF. The CDR3 nucleotides are TGTGCCAGCAGCAAGGAGATGAACACTGAAGCTTTCTTT.

The chain joins TRBV5-5 to TRBJ2-2, with 9 bases fitting TRBD2. This CDR3 spans 17 amino acids. Germline V gives CDR1 SGHKS, CDR2 YYEKEE (reference sequence). The ends lost 1 base at V and 8 bases at J; junction bases unmatched: 12. The CDR3 region has the DNA TGTGCCAGCAGCTTGAAGCGGGCTAGCGGGACAACAGGGGAGCTGTTTTTT. Translating it yields CASSLKRASGTTGELFF.

The chain has TRBV24-1 and TRBJ2-2; a possible D gene is TRBD1 (6 bases). CDR3 length: 14 residues. V was shortened by 5 bases and J by 7 bases, with 13 bases between the two germline ends. Germline CDR1 and CDR2: KGHDR and SFDVKD. CDR3 coding DNA: TGTGCCACCAGTGTGACAGGCCTTCACGGGGAGCTGTTTTTT. It translates to CATSVTGLHGELFF.

The chain couples TRBV7-2 to TRBJ1-5; 7 bases are shared with TRBD1. This CDR3 has 15 amino acids. Looked up from germline, CDR1 is SGHTA and CDR2 is FQGNSA. V lost 3 bases, J lost 3 bases, and 5 bases stayed unmatched. CDR3 amino acids: CASSLGDRNNQPQHF. DNA for the CDR3: TGTGCCAGCAGCTTGGGGGACAGAAACAATCAGCCCCAGCATTTT.

There are a few counts of this clonotype. The chain employs TRBV29-1 and TRBJ2-4; D might be TRBD2 (6 bases). Germline V gene lookup returns CDR1 SQVTM and CDR2 ANQGSEA. Trimming cost V 7 bases and J 3 bases, with 22 bases left between them. The CDR3 is 16 residues long. The CDR3 loop is CSAPDGLLVIKNIQYF. The CDR3 DNA reads TGCAGCGCACCGGACGGACTACTTGTAATCAAAAACATTCAGTACTTC.

The rearrangement joins TRBV7-7 to TRBJ2-1; D is unclear. Germline loops: CDR1 SSHAT, CDR2 FNYEAQ (reference sequence). The CDR3 has 13 residues. V lost 5 bases, J lost 9 bases, and 14 bases lay in between. The CDR3 here is CASSRQLVTEQFF. The CDR3 nucleotides read TGTGCCAGCAGCCGTCAACTCGTCACTGAGCAGTTCTTC.

This chain uses TRBV12-3 or TRBV12-4 with TRBJ1-2; possible D gene TRBD1, 5 bases. Trimming pared 8 bases from V and 8 bases from J, leaving 21 bases between. CDR3 length equals 14 residues. The CDR3 reads CASYTGGKRGGYTF. The CDR3 DNA is TGTGCCAGCTATACCGGGGGGAAGCGAGGAGGCTACACCTTC.

This clonotype was picked up a small number of times. The chain uses TRBV20-1 and TRBJ1-1; D gene unclear. The CDR3 loop spans 13 amino acids. Trimming removed 4 bases from V and 12 bases from J, with 21 bases in between. Germline V gene sequence: CDR1 DFQATT, CDR2 SNEGSKA (reference sequence). Here the CDR3 reads CSATYMTLPRTFF. In nucleotides, the CDR3 is TGCAGTGCTACCTATATGACCCTTCCAAGGACTTTCTTT.

This clonotype was seen more than once but under ten times. This chain links TRBV6-1 with TRBJ2-3; D call uncertain. Looked up from germline, CDR1 is MNHNS and CDR2 is SASEGT. Between the trimmed V and J ends, which lost 6 bases and 4 bases, there was a span of 14 bases. CDR3 length equals 14 residues. CDR3 sequence (DNA): TGTGCCAGCAGCTTTAACCGCCGCCCAGATACGCAGTATTTT. Translating gives CASSFNRRPDTQYF.

The rearrangement uses TRBV20-1 and TRBJ1-5; the match to TRBD1 covers 8 bases. This CDR3 is built from 12 residues. The V gene end was trimmed by 7 bases and the J gene end by 1 base; junction bases not matched to a gene: 0. CDR1 and CDR2 from the germline V gene are DFQATT and SNEGSKA (reference sequence). CDR3 in amino acids: CSGQGSNQPQHF. As DNA, the CDR3 is TGCAGTGGACAGGGGAGCAATCAGCCCCAGCATTTT.

There are a few counts of this clonotype. The V and J genes are TRBV27 and TRBJ2-1; tentative D call: TRBD2 (5 bases). V lost 10 bases and J lost 0, with 16 bases in between. This CDR3 spans 15 amino acids. Germline assignment: CDR1 MNHEY and CDR2 SMNVEV (reference sequence). This chain's CDR3 is CATCKRGSSYNEQFF. In nucleotides, the CDR3 is TGTGCCACCTGTAAACGGGGAAGCTCCTACAATGAGCAGTTCTTC.

The chain uses TRBV27 and TRBJ1-4, with TRBD1 identical over 8 bases. This CDR3 has 13 residues. The germline V gene has CDR1 MNHEY and CDR2 SMNVEV (reference sequence). Trimming cost V 2 bases and J 8 bases; bases outside gene matches: 1. The CDR3 loop is CASSLRTGEKLFF. The DNA of the CDR3 is TGTGCCAGCAGTTTAAGGACAGGGGAAAAACTGTTTTTT.